These 17 T cell receptor beta chains were all obtained from the same sample, sequenced in a study of shared clonotypes between healthy human individuals. Only in-frame clones appear in the TCRdb table, and some are missing; sequencing was by immunoSEQ multiplex PCR. The sample has around 600,000 clones, around 97% seen once. Sequencing input: naive CD4+ T cells sorted from blood. Regarding subset: CD45RA+ positively selected. The source is a woman in her thirties in good health.

The gene calls are TRBV10-2 and TRBJ2-2, with D unclear. CDR1 and CDR2 from the germline V gene are WSHSY and SAAADI. The CDR3 sequence is 15 residues long. The V end was cut by 4 bases, the J end by 2 bases, with 11 bases between. The CDR3 is CASSAAVVNTGELFF. In DNA form, the CDR3 reads TGCGCCAGCAGTGCCGCGGTCGTTAACACCGGGGAGCTGTTTTTT.

V usage is TRBV6-6 and J usage is TRBJ1-1; D might be TRBD1 (5 bases). Trimming shortened V by 2 bases and J by 3 bases, and 10 bases separated the two germline ends. Germline values: CDR1 MNHNY, CDR2 SVGAGI (reference sequence). The CDR3 totals 14 residues. Here the CDR3 DNA reads TGTGCCAGCAGTTACCGGGACCCGGACACTGAAGCTTTCTTT. It yields the protein CASSYRDPDTEAFF.

This clone was found once. The chain couples TRBV27 to TRBJ2-7; D is perhaps TRBD2 (6 bases). Trimming removed 7 bases from V and 2 bases from J, with 18 bases in between. Germline values: CDR1 MNHEY, CDR2 SMNVEV (reference sequence). CDR3 size: 15 residues. In DNA, the CDR3 is TGTGCCAGCATTAAAAAGGCGGAGGGGCCCTACGAGCAGTACTTC. It encodes CASIKKAEGPYEQYF.

J is TRBJ2-2 and V is TRBV7-6; the D call may be TRBD1 or TRBD2 (5 bases each). Germline CDR1 and CDR2: SGHVS and FNYEAQ. V shed 5 bases and J shed 6 bases, with 19 bases lying between them. This CDR3 contains 16 residues. CDR3 DNA sequence: TGTGCCAGCAGCCACAGGACTCTCGTAGGTTCCGGGGAGCTGTTTTTT. This translates into CASSHRTLVGSGELFF.

The chain has TRBV29-1 and TRBJ2-3; either TRBD1 or TRBD2 may supply D (5 bases each). V was shortened by 4 bases and J by 1 base, with 12 bases between the two germline ends. The length of the CDR3 is 14 residues. In germline, CDR1 is SQVTM, CDR2 ANQGSEA. The CDR3 region is CSVAGLGGTDTQYF. Here the CDR3 DNA reads TGCAGCGTTGCTGGACTGGGGGGCACAGATACGCAGTATTTT.

This clone was found a few times. The sample holds other DNA sequences that translate to the same CDR3. The rearrangement joins TRBV11-2 to TRBJ1-1, with D uncertain. CDR1 SGHAT and CDR2 FQNNGV come from the germline V gene. Trimming took 1 base from V and 1 from J, leaving 4 bases between them. The CDR3 totals 13 residues. The CDR3 bases are TGTGCCAGCAGCTTAGTTAGGAACACTGAAGCTTTCTTT. It encodes CASSLVRNTEAFF.

The chain employs TRBV7-9 and TRBJ2-1; D unresolved. The CDR3 extends over 13 amino acids. The V gene's germline CDR1 is SEHNR and CDR2 FQNEAQ (reference sequence). Trimming cost V 3 bases and J 6 bases, with 9 bases left between them. The chain's CDR3 is CASSFSRVNEQFF. The DNA of the CDR3 is TGTGCCAGCAGCTTCAGTAGGGTCAATGAGCAGTTCTTC. The entire variable domain, with the rest obtained from reference TRBV7-9 and TRBJ2-1, is as follows: DTGVSQNPRHKITKRGQNVTFRCDPISEHNRLYWYRQTLGQGPEFLTYFQNEAQLEKSRLLSDRFSAERPKGSFSTLEIQRTEQGDSAMYLCASSFSRVNEQFFGPGTRLTVL.

The V call is TRBV2, the J call TRBJ2-1, with D unclear. V lost 4 bases, J lost 10 bases, and 11 bases lay in between. This CDR3 has 12 residues. Germline CDR1 reads SNHLY; CDR2 reads FYNNEI. The CDR3 reads CASSVRTVEQFF. CDR3 coding DNA: TGTGCCAGCAGTGTCCGTACAGTCGAGCAGTTCTTC.

This chain links TRBV30 with TRBJ2-7; 12 bases agree with TRBD1. Germline loops: CDR1 GTSNPN, CDR2 SVGIG (reference sequence). CDR3 size: 14 residues. The junction had 4 bases not matched to a gene; V was cut back by 2 bases and J by 5 bases. The CDR3 DNA reads TGTGCCTGGAGTTGGGGACAGGGGGCGAACGAGCAGTACTTC. This sequence encodes CAWSWGQGANEQYF.

V gene TRBV29-1 combines with J gene TRBJ1-5, with D possibly matching TRBD1 (5 bases). CDR3 length: 15 amino acids. From germline, CDR1 is SQVTM and CDR2 ANQGSEA. Trimming pared 5 bases from V and 3 bases from J, leaving 17 bases between. Written as DNA, the CDR3 is TGCAGCGTTACCCTTGTTAGGGGACCCAATCAGCCCCAGCATTTT. It is translated as CSVTLVRGPNQPQHF.

This rearrangement joins TRBV29-1 to TRBJ2-3; the D gene could be TRBD1 or TRBD2 (5 bases each). The CDR3 covers 19 residues. Trimming left V 1 base short and J 1 base short, with 24 bases between. In germline, CDR1 is SQVTM, CDR2 ANQGSEA. The CDR3 DNA reads as TGCAGCGTTGAAGCTCGACTATTCTTGTGGGGCAAGGGCACAGATACGCAGTATTTT. Translated: CSVEARLFLWGKGTDTQYF.

The V call is TRBV18, the J call TRBJ2-5; D remains ambiguous. The CDR3 has 12 amino acids. The V and J ends lost 3 bases and 0 bases respectively, with 2 bases between them. Germline loops: CDR1 KGHSH, CDR2 LQKENI. CDR3 sequence: CASSPYQETQYF. CDR3 sequence (DNA): TGTGCCAGCTCACCGTACCAAGAGACCCAGTACTTC.

The CDR3 coding sequence is TGTGCCAGCTCAGAACAGGGAAATGGCTACACCTTC. It yields the protein CASSEQGNGYTF. The chain combines TRBV18 with TRBJ1-2, with D perhaps TRBD1 (6 bases). Trimming left V 5 bases short and J 6 bases short, with 10 bases between. The CDR3 has 12 amino acids. CDR1 and CDR2 from the germline V gene are KGHSH and LQKENI.

The rearrangement uses TRBV7-9 and TRBJ2-5; unclear D gene. V lost 4 bases, J lost 2 bases, and 11 bases lay in between. Germline-derived CDR1 and CDR2 are SEHNR and FQNEAQ (reference sequence). The CDR3 is 14 residues long. The CDR3 DNA follows: TGTGCCAGCAGCTCGTTTAGGGATCAAGAGACCCAGTACTTC. It translates to CASSSFRDQETQYF.

This chain connects TRBV5-6 to TRBJ2-7; D is perhaps TRBD1 (5 bases). The germline gives CDR1 SGHDT, CDR2 YYEEEE. Trimming cost V 4 bases and J 3 bases, with 11 bases left between them. The CDR3 covers 13 residues. In DNA, the CDR3 is TGTGCCAGCAGCCAGGACACCCGCTACGAGCAGTACTTC. Encoded protein: CASSQDTRYEQYF.

Turning to this clone: Other DNA sequences from this sample encode an identical CDR3 as well. This chain uses TRBV19 with TRBJ1-5; tentatively, D is TRBD1 (6 bases). CDR3 length: 14 residues. V was shortened by 1 base and J by 4 bases, with 8 bases between the two germline ends. Per the germline V gene, CDR1 is LNHDA and CDR2 is SQIVND (reference sequence). CDR3: CASSIGQGNQPQHF. The CDR3 coding sequence is TGTGCCAGTAGTATAGGGCAGGGGAATCAGCCCCAGCATTTT.

This clone was observed once. V usage is TRBV5-4 and J usage is TRBJ2-7, with 12 bases lining up with TRBD2. CDR1 and CDR2 from the germline V gene are SGHNT and YYREEE (reference sequence). This CDR3 is 15 amino acids long. V was clipped by 4 bases and J by 1 base; unmatched bases: 3. CDR3 DNA sequence: TGTGCCAGCAGCCTGGGGACTAGCGGGTCCTACGAGCAGTACTTC. Translating it yields CASSLGTSGSYEQYF.